Sequencing of this T cell receptor beta chain was carried out in a study of early T cells in non-severe SARS-CoV-2 infection. TCRdb re-analysed the 5' RACE reads in MiXCR, keeping a single row per CDR3 protein. This sample has about 64,000 distinct CDR3 sequences, with roughly 12% found just once. V was cut by 8 bases and J by 1 base, with 8 bases left in between. Germline V gives CDR1 LNHDA, CDR2 SQIVND (reference sequence). This CDR3 is 13 amino acids long. The sample here was whole blood, taken at baseline. The chain carries TRBV19 and TRBJ2-2; weak D call: TRBD1 (6 bases). The clonotype was recovered from an adult who was a healthcare worker with PCR-confirmed SARS-CoV-2 infection or an uninfected control (not recorded which). The CDR3 DNA reads as TGTGCCAGTGGGGACAAGAACACCGGGGAGCTGTTTTTT. Translation: CASGDKNTGELFF.